This is a list of T cell receptor beta chains from one sample in a study of graft-versus-host responses after intestinal transplantation. Libraries were prepared by immunoSEQ multiplex PCR; TCRdb keeps only in-frame clonotypes and omits some of them. The sample has tens of thousands of clones; approximately 92% are singletons. Sequenced here: bone marrow, sampled less than 750 days after intestinal transplantation. Receptors were obtained from a human patient who received an intestinal transplant, so some T cells may come from the graft donor. CDR3s include the opening cysteine and the closing phenylalanine or tryptophan. D genes are given only for firm matches. For some rows the clone size is stated as once, few or many, or as a class when expanded; others skip it.

>TRBJ2-7|-|TRBV6-6|TRBD1
TGTGCCAGCAGCCCGGACAGGGGAGCCTACGAGCAGTACTTC
CASSPDRGAYEQYF
>TRBJ1-6|-|TRBV5-4|-
TGTGCCAGCAGAATTTGGGGATCGACTTCACCCCTCCACTTT
CASRIWGSTSPLHF
>TRBJ1-1|-|TRBV6-6|-
TGTGCCAGCAGTCGACGGACACTGAACACTGAAGCTTTCTTT
CASSRRTLNTEAFF
>TRBJ1-5|-|TRBV2|-
TGTGCCAGCAGTGAGATGGAAAGGGATCAGCCCCAGCATTTT
CASSEMERDQPQHF
>TRBJ2-3|-|TRBV4-1|TRBD1
TGCGCCAGCAGCCGTCCTTCCTATGACAGGGGGCGCGCAGATACGCAGTATTTT
CASSRPSYDRGRADTQYF
>TRBJ1-3|-|TRBV4-1|TRBD1
TGCGCCAGCAGCCTAGTACAGGGGGCTGCTGGAAACACCATATATTTT
CASSLVQGAAGNTIYF
>TRBJ1-1|-|TRBV6-5|-
TGTGCCGCTGTCGGGGGGGGTGGGACTGAAGCTTTCTTT
CAAVGGGGTEAFF
>TRBJ2-3|-|TRBV11-2|-
TGTGCCAGCAGCTCCCTCGGGGGCTTAAGCACAGATACGCAGTATTTT
CASSSLGGLSTDTQYF
>TRBJ1-2|-|TRBV4-1|-
TGCGCCAGCAGCCAAGGTGGACAGACCCCGGCGGGCTACACCTTC
CASSQGGQTPAGYTF
>TRBJ2-7|-|TRBV19|TRBD1
TGTGCCAGTAGTCTCGGACAGGGGGCTAAGTCCTACTACGAGCAGTACTTC
CASSLGQGAKSYYEQYF
>TRBJ2-1|once|TRBV10-2|-
TGCGCCAGCAGTTTACCCGGGGGCGGAGATGAGCAGTTCTTC
CASSLPGGGDEQFF
>TRBJ2-7|few|TRBV7-6|TRBD1
TGTGCCAGCAGCTTTTGGACAGGGGATTTGACCGAGCAGTACTTC
CASSFWTGDLTEQYF
>TRBJ2-5|-|TRBV5-4|TRBD1
TGTGCCAGCAGCTTGTTGGCAGGGGGCTATGAGACCCAGTACTTC
CASSLLAGGYETQYF
>TRBJ2-5|-|TRBV5-1|-
TGCGCCAGCAGCCTCCAGTCCGGTCCCGCCCGGGGGGAGACCCAGTACTTC
CASSLQSGPARGETQYF
>TRBJ2-2|once|TRBV29-1|TRBD1
TGCAGCGTTGCCTCGACAGGGGAAGCCGGGGAGCTGTTTTTT
CSVASTGEAGELFF
>TRBJ2-7|-|TRBV6-5|TRBD1
TGTGCCAGCAGTTACGGACAGGGGGCCTACGAGCAGTACTTC
CASSYGQGAYEQYF
>TRBJ1-2|-|TRBV5-5|-
TGTGCCAGCAGCTCGGATGGCAGGAAAAGCTACACCTTC
CASSSDGRKSYTF
>TRBJ1-6|-|TRBV13|-
TGTGCCAGCAGCTTAGGTTCACCCCTCCACTTT
CASSLGSPLHF
>TRBJ2-3|-|TRBV2|TRBD2
TGTGCCAGCAGTGAAGTGCGGGAGGCCCCAGATACGCAGTATTTT
CASSEVREAPDTQYF
>TRBJ2-7|-|TRBV15|-
TGTGCCACCAGCAGAGGGGACTACGAGCAGTACTTC
CATSRGDYEQYF
>TRBJ1-2|-|TRBV7-3|TRBD1
TGTGCCAGCAGCTTCGACAGGGGAGGCGGCTACACCTTC
CASSFDRGGGYTF
>TRBJ2-7|-|TRBV18|-
TGTGCCAGCTCACCACCGGCAACCTACGAGCAGTACTTC
CASSPPATYEQYF
>TRBJ2-4|-|TRBV19|-
TGTGCCAGCGCCACGCCCGGGTCGGCCAAAAACATTCAGTACTTC
CASATPGSAKNIQYF
>TRBJ2-2|-|TRBV11-2|-
TGTGCCAGCAGCATGTCCAACACCGGGGAGCTGTTTTTT
CASSMSNTGELFF
>TRBJ1-3|-|TRBV6-4|TRBD1
TGTGCCAGCAGTGACTCATCCTTTTCCGGGACAGGGGTTTTCAGAAACACCATATATTTT
CASSDSSFSGTGVFRNTIYF
>TRBJ2-5|-|TRBV6-6|-
TGTGCCAGCAGGGGACCCCAAGAGACCCAGTACTTC
CASRGPQETQYF
>TRBJ1-2|-|TRBV27|-
TGTGCCAGCAGTTTTCAGGGGTCTGATGGCTACACCTTC
CASSFQGSDGYTF
>TRBJ1-1|-|TRBV6-5|TRBD1
TGTGCCAGCAGCGGACAGGGGCCGATGAACACTGAAGCTTTCTTT
CASSGQGPMNTEAFF
>TRBJ1-5|-|TRBV1|-
-
CTSSQVGRGANQPQHF
>TRBJ2-7|few|TRBV5-1|TRBD2
TGCGCCAGCAACGGGACTAGCGGGGGGGCGTCCTACGAGCAGTACTTC
CASNGTSGGASYEQYF
>TRBJ2-1|once|TRBV27|TRBD2
TGTGCCACTAGACTAGCGGGCCCTCAGAATGAGCAGTTCTTC
CATRLAGPQNEQFF
>TRBJ2-3|-|TRBV12-5|-
TGTGCTAGTGGATCGGTCGGCCAGACAGGCCCAGATACGCAGTATTTT
CASGSVGQTGPDTQYF
>TRBJ2-3|-|TRBV27|TRBD2
TGTGCCAGCAGTATACTCGGCGGGAGCAGCACAGATACGCAGTATTTT
CASSILGGSSTDTQYF
>TRBJ2-7|-|TRBV29-1|-
TGCAGCGTTGCCCCCCCTCTTTCCGACGAGCAGTACTTC
CSVAPPLSDEQYF
>TRBJ2-7|-|TRBV2|-
TGTGCCAGCAGCTTAAGTCTGCGCTCCTACGAGCAGTACTTC
CASSLSLRSYEQYF
>TRBJ2-1|-|TRBV6-5|TRBD2
TGTGCCAGCAGTTCACTACTAGCGGGAGGGCCTAATGAGCAGTTCTTC
CASSSLLAGGPNEQFF
>TRBJ2-1|-|TRBV7-9|-
TGTGCCAGCAGCTTATGGACCGGGGGCCTCTACAATGAGCAGTTCTTC
CASSLWTGGLYNEQFF
>TRBJ2-1|-|TRBV11-2|-
TGTGCCAGCAGCCTACCCACGGGGTTTGAGCAGTTCTTC
CASSLPTGFEQFF
>TRBJ1-6|-|TRBV5-8|-
TGTGCCAGCAGCTTTAGAGACAGAATTAATTCACCCCTCCACTTT
CASSFRDRINSPLHF
>TRBJ1-6|-|TRBV27|-
TGTGCCAGCAGTTTGGGGAATTTCTCACCCCTCCACTTT
CASSLGNFSPLHF
>TRBJ1-5|-|TRBV6-5|-
TGTGCCAGCAGGGTTAGGGGGGGCCATCAGCCCCAGCATTTT
CASRVRGGHQPQHF
>TRBJ1-1|-|TRBV11-2|-
TGTGCCAGCAGCTTAGTTGACGGATTTGAAGCTTTCTTT
CASSLVDGFEAFF
>TRBJ1-2|-|TRBV14|TRBD1
TGTGCCAGCAGCTCCGGGACAGGGGACTACACCTTC
CASSSGTGDYTF
>TRBJ1-2|-|TRBV18|-
TGTGCCAGCTCACCAGAGGACAAGGATGGCTACACCTTC
CASSPEDKDGYTF
>TRBJ2-1|-|TRBV30|-
TGTGCCTGGGGTAGCGGCAATGAGCAGTTCTTC
CAWGSGNEQFF
>TRBJ2-7|once|TRBV6-1|-
TGTGCCAGCACCGACCTCGGACGGAGCTCCTACGAGCAGTACTTC
CASTDLGRSSYEQYF
>TRBJ1-3|-|TRBV14|-
TGTGCCAGCAGCCAAAGCATGGCGTACTCTGGAAGCACCATATATTTT
CASSQSMAYSGSTIYF
>TRBJ2-7|-|TRBV28|-
TGTGCCAGCAACCCCGTAGACCCTAAAGTTTACGAGCAGTACTTC
CASNPVDPKVYEQYF
>TRBJ2-7|-|TRBV4-1|-
TGCGCCAGCAGCCAAGAGGTCCTCGCCTACGAGCAGTACTTC
CASSQEVLAYEQYF
>TRBJ1-3|-|TRBV18|TRBD1
TGTGCCAGCTCACCGGTCGACAGGGCTGGAAACACCATATATTTT
CASSPVDRAGNTIYF
>TRBJ1-6|-|TRBV10-3|-
TGTGCCATCAGTGAGTCTGGCCCTAGCGGTCCACCCCTCCACTTT
CAISESGPSGPPLHF
>TRBJ1-4|-|TRBV7-2|TRBD1
TGTGCCAGCAGCCCCAACAGGGGACAGGGAAAACTGTTTTTT
CASSPNRGQGKLFF
>TRBJ1-3|-|TRBV6-6|-
TGTGCCAGCAGTGTCCCCTCTGGAAACACCATATATTTT
CASSVPSGNTIYF
>TRBJ2-7|few|TRBV7-9|TRBD2
TGTGCCAGCAGCCTCCCGACTAGCGGGAGTTCTAGCTCCTACGAGCAGTACTTC
CASSLPTSGSSSSYEQYF
>TRBJ1-2|-|TRBV5-4|-
TGTGCCAGCAGCCGTAATTCGGGTTCGGCCGGCTACACCTTC
CASSRNSGSAGYTF
>TRBJ1-5|-|TRBV5-5|-
TGTGCCAGCAGCTTTAATCCTTATAGCAATCAGCCCCAGCATTTT
CASSFNPYSNQPQHF
>TRBJ2-3|-|TRBV7-2|-
TGTGCCAGCAGCTTAGCAGGGGCCGATACGCAGTATTTT
CASSLAGADTQYF
>TRBJ1-4|-|TRBV4-1|-
TGCGCCAGCAGGCTCGGCGAACTAAGTGCAACTAATGAAAAACTGTTTTTT
CASRLGELSATNEKLFF